The 5 T cell receptor beta chains below come from one sample, sequenced in a study of shared clonotypes between healthy human individuals. Positive CCR7 selection of CD45RO-negative cells yielded the naive CD8 cells, and terminally differentiated effector memory CD45RA+ cells were excluded. Profiling relied on immunoSEQ multiplex PCR, and the TCRdb table lists in-frame clones only, not all of them. Of millions of clones listed, approximately 94% are singletons. The sequenced sample was naive CD8+ T cells from PBMCs. The receptors stem from a man aged 18 to 35 in good health. Some clones in this sample may be carry-over from other donors' samples.

This chain uses TRBV23-1 with TRBJ1-2; 10 bases fit TRBD1. TRBV23-1 is an ORF for which the function is uncertain. Trimming took 6 bases from V and 8 from J; bases not matched to a gene: 21. The CDR3 consists of 18 residues. The CDR3 is CASRRDRGPLSLGKGYTF. The CDR3 DNA sequence: TGCGCCAGCAGACGGGACAGGGGCCCCCTATCCCTCGGTAAGGGCTACACCTTC.

This clone was observed a single time. The rearrangement joins TRBV6-8 to TRBJ1-2, with D perhaps TRBD1 (6 bases). CDR3 length equals 15 residues. CDR1 is MNHGY and CDR2 is SAAAGT in the germline V gene. The germline V and J ends were trimmed by 7 bases and 5 bases, with 20 bases remaining between them. This CDR3 reads CASTPQDSHGYGYTF. As DNA, the CDR3 is TGTGCCAGCACCCCCCAGGACAGCCACGGATATGGCTACACCTTC.

V usage is TRBV5-5 and J usage is TRBJ2-7, with D maybe TRBD1 (6 bases). V was clipped by 5 bases and J by 6 bases, with 15 bases between them. Germline assignment: CDR1 SGHKS and CDR2 YYEKEE (reference sequence). The CDR3 totals 13 residues. For the CDR3, the DNA is TGTGCCAGCAGATTTTGGGGGCTCGGCGAGCAGTACTTC. It specifies CASRFWGLGEQYF.

The chain has TRBV27 and TRBJ2-2; D gene uncertain. V gave up 3 bases and J gave up 6 bases, with 17 bases separating them. Germline lookup yields CDR1 MNHEY and CDR2 SMNVEV (reference sequence). The CDR3 is 16 amino acids. CDR3 nucleotide sequence: TGTGCCAGCAGTTTCTACCAGAACCTTAAGGCCGGGGAGCTGTTTTTT. Translated: CASSFYQNLKAGELFF.

The CDR3 here is CASSVDRLAPSGANVLTF. DNA for the CDR3: TGCGCCAGCAGCGTAGACAGGCTGGCTCCCTCCGGGGCCAACGTCCTGACTTTC. V is TRBV5-1 and J is TRBJ2-6; D is possibly TRBD1 (6 bases). Trimming cost V 4 bases and J 4 bases, with 21 bases left between them. The CDR3 runs to 18 residues. The germline V gene has CDR1 SGHRS and CDR2 YFSETQ.